The 18 T cell receptor beta chains reported below all come from one sample, sequenced in a study of glioma-infiltrating T cells. Using RNA template, CDR3s of TCR alpha and beta were amplified with iRepertoire arm-PCR. MiXCR, applied by TCRdb to the multiplex PCR reads, yields one record per CDR3 protein. The top ten hold approximately 12% of the sample, which has 300,000 to 450,000 distinct CDR3 sequences, less than 50% seen once. Sequenced: glioma tissue, nonneoplastic brain tissue, or PBMCs (not recorded which). The receptors derive from a human donor with low-grade glioma or glioblastoma, undergoing nonglioma brain surgery, or in good health (not recorded which).

This clonotype was seen more than once but under ten times. This rearrangement joins TRBV28 to TRBJ1-3; D is unclear. Germline CDR1 MDHEN, CDR2 SYDVKM. Trimming cost V 0 bases and J 0 bases, with 9 bases left between them. There are 16 residues in the CDR3. The CDR3 loop is CASSLWTRSSGNTIYF. The DNA for the CDR3 is TGTGCCAGCAGTTTATGGACACGGAGCTCTGGAAACACCATATATTTT.

A single count supports this clonotype. The chain links TRBV18 to TRBJ2-7; 7 nucleotides agree with TRBD1. The CDR3 totals 14 residues. CDR1 and CDR2 (germline): KGHSH, LQKENI. V trimming: 2 bases; J trimming: 0 bases; junction bases outside the gene matches: 1. The CDR3 here is CASSPTGDSYEQYF. CDR3 bases: TGTGCCAGCTCACCAACAGGGGACTCCTACGAGCAGTACTTC. Full variable domain (outside the CDR3, taken from reference TRBV18 and TRBJ2-7): NAGVMQNPRHLVRRRGQEARLRCSPMKGHSHVYWYRQLPEEGLKFMVYLQKENIIDESGMPKERFSAEFPKEGPSILRIQQVVRGDSAAYFCASSPTGDSYEQYFGPGTRLTVT.

This clonotype was seen many times. The V call is TRBV15, the J call TRBJ1-1, with 9 bases aligning to TRBD1. Losses at the gene ends were 3 bases for V and 12 bases for J; bases not matched to a gene: 14. This CDR3 is 15 amino acids long. Germline CDR1 and CDR2: LNHNV and YYDKDF (reference sequence). In DNA form, the CDR3 reads TGTGCCACCAGCAGCCTCCTCACCGGGACAGGGCTTACTTTCTTT. Translating gives CATSSLLTGTGLTFF.

Details on this clonotype: This may come from a read error, since a much larger clone is one base off. V gene TRBV27 combines with J gene TRBJ2-3; 7 bases align to TRBD1. Germline V gene sequence: CDR1 MNHEY, CDR2 SMNVEV (reference sequence). The CDR3 runs to 17 residues. V was pared by 6 bases and J by 1 base, with 13 bases of the junction left unmatched. CDR3 DNA: TGTGCCAGCAGCCGCTTCGGGACAGACAGGGGCACAGATACGCAGTATTTT. This sequence encodes CASSRFGTDRGTDTQYF.

As concerns this clonotype: Relative to the germline gene, one junction end is altered; a read error may explain this. This chain links TRBV27 with TRBJ2-7; D perhaps matches TRBD1 (6 bases). Germline CDR1 and CDR2: MNHEY and SMNVEV (reference sequence). The CDR3 is 14 amino acids. CDR3 sequence: CDSTNLDRYYEQYF. In DNA, the CDR3 is TGTGACAGCACCAACCTGGACAGATACTACGAGCAGTACTTC.

The J gene is TRBJ2-1, the V gene TRBV5-4; maybe TRBD2 (6 bases). This CDR3 is built from 13 residues. V dropped 9 bases and J dropped 2 bases, with 12 bases sitting between them. Germline CDR1 is SGHNT and CDR2 is YYREEE (reference sequence). The DNA for the CDR3 is TGTGCCATGGCCCCTAGCGCCTACAATGAGCAGTTCTTC. Protein product: CAMAPSAYNEQFF.

With respect to this clonotype: This may be a read error: a much more frequent sequence differs by one nucleotide. The V gene is TRBV6-2 or TRBV6-3, the J gene TRBJ2-3; the match to TRBD2 covers 9 bases. J lost 1 base, V lost 4 bases, and 6 bases had no gene match. This CDR3 has 16 residues. The germline gives CDR1 MNHEY, CDR2 SVGEGT. The CDR3 sequence is CASSWGTSRGTDTQYF. The CDR3, as DNA: TGTGCCAGCAGTTGGGGGACTAGCAGGGGCACAGATACGCAGTATTTT.

This clonotype has ten or more counts. This chain joins TRBV6-2 or TRBV6-3 and TRBJ2-7; D call uncertain. The CDR3 extends over 12 amino acids. CDR1 is MNHEY and CDR2 is SVGEGT in the germline V gene. Trimming removed 2 bases at V and 4 bases at J, with 6 bases between. The CDR3 region has the DNA TGTGCCAGCAGTTACCAACAGTACGAGCAGTACTTC. It yields the protein CASSYQQYEQYF.

The rearrangement joins TRBV6-6 to TRBJ2-3, with 8 bases identical to TRBD2. Trimming removed 6 bases from V and 15 bases from J; junction bases left unmatched: 23. The CDR3 has 16 residues. Germline-derived CDR1 and CDR2 are MNHNY and SVGAGI (reference sequence). The CDR3 region is CASSNQLRTSTDTKYF. As DNA, the CDR3 is TGTGCCAGCAGCAATCAGTTGCGGACTAGCACAGATACGAAATATTTT.

This clonotype showed up many times. V gene TRBV6-1 combines with J gene TRBJ2-5; weak D call: TRBD2 (6 bases). The CDR3 contains 15 residues. Germline V gene data show CDR1 as MNHNS and CDR2 as SASEGT. The V and J ends lost 6 bases and 2 bases respectively, with 16 bases between them. The CDR3 DNA reads as TGTGCCAGCAGGGTACCGGGACTCCCACAAGAGACCCAGTACTTC. Translation: CASRVPGLPQETQYF.

This clonotype was found a few times. This rearrangement joins TRBV28 to TRBJ1-4; no definite D call. V was shortened by 3 bases and J by 8 bases, with 10 bases between the two germline ends. Per germline, CDR1 MDHEN and CDR2 SYDVKM. CDR3 length: 13 residues. CDR3 sequence reads: CASSLFGEEKLFF. CDR3 bases: TGTGCCAGCAGTTTGTTCGGGGAGGAAAAACTGTTTTTT.

This chain joins TRBV12-3 or TRBV12-4 and TRBJ2-3, with a weak D call TRBD1 (6 bases). The CDR3 runs to 16 residues. V was clipped by 5 bases and J by 2 bases, with 17 bases between them. This CDR3 is CASSRTRTAITDTQYF. The CDR3 DNA is TGTGCCAGCAGTAGAACGAGGACAGCAATCACAGATACGCAGTATTTT.

This clonotype was found many times. V usage is TRBV6-1 and J usage is TRBJ2-3; 12 bases match TRBD2. The trim removed 8 bases at V and 2 bases at J, leaving 5 bases unmatched. CDR1 MNHNS and CDR2 SASEGT come from the germline V gene. This CDR3 has 15 residues. CDR3 coding DNA: TGTGCCAGCCGAAGACTAGCGGGAGTCACAGATACGCAGTATTTT. Encoded protein: CASRRLAGVTDTQYF.

The chain combines TRBV6-1 with TRBJ1-3; possible D gene TRBD1, 5 bases. V dropped 7 bases and J dropped 3 bases, with 16 bases sitting between them. The length of the CDR3 is 15 residues. Germline CDR1 and CDR2: MNHNS and SASEGT. The CDR3 here is CASTPRKQGGNTIYF. Written as DNA, the CDR3 is TGTGCCAGCACCCCACGGAAGCAGGGTGGAAACACCATATATTTT.

The J gene is TRBJ2-7, the V gene TRBV5-6, with 9 bases matching TRBD1. Germline V gene lookup returns CDR1 SGHDT and CDR2 YYEEEE. The CDR3 extends over 16 amino acids. V was clipped by 4 bases and J by 1 base; unmatched bases: 9. The CDR3 DNA sequence: TGTGCCAGCAGCGAGGGGGACAGGGATCTTTCCTACGAGCAGTACTTC. It specifies CASSEGDRDLSYEQYF.

The V gene is TRBV7-2, the J gene TRBJ1-3; possible D gene TRBD1, 5 bases. This CDR3 is 15 amino acids long. V lost 1 base, J lost 3 bases, and 10 bases lay in between. CDR1 and CDR2 from the germline V gene are SGHTA and FQGNSA. CDR3 protein: CASSLDGGVGNTIYF. Here the CDR3 DNA reads TGTGCCAGCAGCTTAGATGGAGGGGTTGGAAACACCATATATTTT.

On this clonotype itself: This may arise from a read error, as a much more abundant clone is one base away. This chain uses TRBV7-2 with TRBJ2-7, with D perhaps TRBD1 or TRBD2 (5 bases each). The CDR3 length is 17 residues. V shed 4 bases and J shed 3 bases, with 22 bases lying between them. CDR1 is SGHTA, CDR2 FQGNSA, per germline. The CDR3 bases are TGTGCCAGCAGCTCTCGGGGCTTCCCAACTACCTACTACGAGCAGTACTTC. Translation gives CASSSRGFPTTYYEQYF.

Many counts were recorded for this clonotype. The rearrangement links TRBV7-2 to TRBJ2-3; D unclear. CDR1 and CDR2 (germline): SGHTA, FQGNSA. Trimming stripped 4 bases from V and 4 bases from J, with 9 bases between. CDR3 length: 13 residues. CDR3: CASSSDFADTQYF. As DNA, the CDR3 is TGTGCCAGCAGCTCTGATTTCGCAGATACGCAGTATTTT.